Shown below are 8 T cell receptor beta chains from a single sample sequenced in a study of cytomegalovirus exposure and HLA in healthy donors. TCRdb's copy holds only in-frame clones and misses some; the assay was immunoSEQ multiplex PCR. The data hold about 160,000 clones, with 84% observed a single time. Sequenced sample: PBMCs. These receptors were taken from a young man in good health and CMV-seropositive.

The rearrangement links TRBV2 to TRBJ2-7; 8 positions match TRBD1. The V and J ends lost 8 bases and 1 base, in that order; junction bases with no gene match: 13. CDR3 length: 16 residues. Germline CDR1 reads SNHLY; CDR2 reads FYNNEI. CDR3 nucleotide sequence: TGTGCCAGCTCTCATGGGGGGACAGGACTTTCCTACGAGCAGTACTTC. This translates into CASSHGGTGLSYEQYF.

The gene calls are TRBV4-1 and TRBJ1-4, with TRBD1 as a possible D gene (5 bases). V gave up 0 bases and J gave up 10 bases, with 18 bases separating them. This CDR3 comprises 16 residues. Germline assignment: CDR1 MGHRA and CDR2 YSYEKL. In DNA, the CDR3 is TGCGCCAGCAGCCAAGAGGGCAGGGTACCTCTACGAAAACTGTTTTTT. This translates into CASSQEGRVPLRKLFF.

The chain is built from TRBV6-5 and TRBJ1-1; no clear D gene. This CDR3 has 11 amino acids. The V end lost 8 bases, the J end lost 6 bases, and 10 bases lay between the germline ends. CDR1 MNHEY and CDR2 SVGAGI come from the germline V gene. The CDR3 region has the DNA TGTGCCAGCGGAATTCGGGCTGAAGCTTTCTTT. Encoded protein: CASGIRAEAFF.

The chain employs TRBV9 and TRBJ2-2, with a tentative D call TRBD1 (6 bases). CDR1 and CDR2 from the germline V gene are SGDLS and YYNGEE. Trimming removed 3 bases at V and 4 bases at J, with 10 bases between. The CDR3 consists of 14 residues. The CDR3 region has the DNA TGTGCCAGCAGCGCAGGGGTAGGCACCGGGGAGCTGTTTTTT. Translating gives CASSAGVGTGELFF.

The rearrangement joins TRBV29-1 to TRBJ2-5; 7 bases are a match to TRBD1. Germline lookup yields CDR1 SQVTM and CDR2 ANQGSEA. With V trimmed by 4 bases and J by 5 bases, 10 bases remained unmatched. CDR3 length equals 14 residues. As DNA, the CDR3 is TGCAGCGTTGCGTGGACAGGAGCCCGGGAGACCCAGTACTTC. Its protein product is CSVAWTGARETQYF.

V is TRBV5-6 and J is TRBJ2-6, with D possibly TRBD2 on 5 matching bases. The CDR3 runs to 19 residues. Germline loops: CDR1 SGHDT, CDR2 YYEEEE. The V gene lost 1 base and the J gene lost 4 bases, with 21 bases spanning the gap. CDR3 nucleotides: TGTGCCAGCAGCTTGTGGGGAGAAGCATACTTTCCCGGGGCCAACGTCCTGACTTTC. It specifies CASSLWGEAYFPGANVLTF. The complete variable domain, with remaining parts taken from reference TRBV5-6 and TRBJ2-6, reads DAGVTQSPTHLIKTRGQQVTLRCSPKSGHDTVSWYQQALGQGPQFIFQYYEEEERQRGNFPDRFSGHQFPNYSSELNVNALLLGDSALYLCASSLWGEAYFPGANVLTFGAGSRLTVL.

The chain has TRBV28 and TRBJ2-5; 9 bases line up with TRBD2. This CDR3 has 15 residues. Trimming removed 7 bases from V and 2 bases from J; junction bases left unmatched: 8. The V gene's germline CDR1 is MDHEN and CDR2 SYDVKM. The CDR3 DNA is TGTGCCAGCAACACACCCGCGGGAGGGCAAGAGACCCAGTACTTC. Residues: CASNTPAGGQETQYF.

V and J are TRBV5-1 and TRBJ2-5; D not resolved. Germline CDR1 SGHRS, CDR2 YFSETQ. V lost 3 bases and J 5 bases, leaving 17 bases between the germline ends. This CDR3 comprises 15 residues. CDR3 amino acids: CASSSSLRAGETQYF. The CDR3 DNA follows: TGCGCCAGCAGCTCGTCCCTAAGAGCAGGCGAGACCCAGTACTTC.